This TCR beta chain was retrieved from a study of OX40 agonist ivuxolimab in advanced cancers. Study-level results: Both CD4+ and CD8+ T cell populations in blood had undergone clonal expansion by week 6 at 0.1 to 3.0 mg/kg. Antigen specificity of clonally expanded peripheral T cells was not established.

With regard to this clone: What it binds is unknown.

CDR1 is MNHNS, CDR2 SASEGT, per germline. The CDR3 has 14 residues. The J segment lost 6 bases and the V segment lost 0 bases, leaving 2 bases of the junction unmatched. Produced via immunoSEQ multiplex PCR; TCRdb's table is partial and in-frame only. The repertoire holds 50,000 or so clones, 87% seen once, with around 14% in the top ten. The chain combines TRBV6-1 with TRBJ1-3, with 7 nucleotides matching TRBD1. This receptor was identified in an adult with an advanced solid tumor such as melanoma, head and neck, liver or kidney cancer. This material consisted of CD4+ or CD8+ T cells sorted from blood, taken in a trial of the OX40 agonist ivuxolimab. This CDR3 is CASSEAGQTNTIYF. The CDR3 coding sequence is TGTGCCAGCAGTGAAGCGGGACAGACAAACACCATATATTTT.